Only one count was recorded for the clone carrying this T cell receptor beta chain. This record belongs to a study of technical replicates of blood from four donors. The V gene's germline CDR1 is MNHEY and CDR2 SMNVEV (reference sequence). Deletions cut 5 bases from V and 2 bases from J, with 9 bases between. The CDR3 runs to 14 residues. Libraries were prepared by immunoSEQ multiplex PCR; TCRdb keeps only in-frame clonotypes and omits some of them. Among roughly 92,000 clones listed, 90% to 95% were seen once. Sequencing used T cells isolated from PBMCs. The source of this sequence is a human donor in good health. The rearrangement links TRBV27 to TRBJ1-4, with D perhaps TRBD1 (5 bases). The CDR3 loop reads CASSRGVTNEKLFF. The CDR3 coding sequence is TGTGCCAGCAGTCGGGGGGTGACTAATGAAAAACTGTTTTTT.